Sequencing of this T cell receptor (beta chain) was carried out in a study of cytomegalovirus exposure and HLA in healthy donors listed by TCRdb under 2017. Broadly, across the study: An earlier analysis of some 620 of the donors reported 250 to 300 Gb of sequence data and roughly 120 million unique TCR beta sequences obtained from roughly 170 million T cells. Around 330 gigabases of sequencing data and tens of millions of unique TCR sequences made up an early release that covered over 550 HLA-typed donors. Among the roughly 380 genotyped donors, around 81% belonged to the genetic ancestry cluster associated with self-reported Caucasian donors. The study aimed to test whether signatures of past pathogen exposure could be identified by cataloging public T cell receptors. The T cell repertoires of under 700 subjects were profiled by immunosequencing and related to cytomegalovirus serostatus. A separate validation cohort of roughly 120 different subjects was used in addition to the 666-subject first cohort. To predict cytomegalovirus infection status, the study combined high-throughput TCR immunosequencing, statistical association of individual TCRs with disease status, and machine learning. A later analysis re-examined previously published TCR beta repertoires from about 700 donors and added high-resolution HLA genotyping to investigate patterns of TCR occurrence. The later analysis used no new phenotypic data to find candidate immune exposures, relying instead on TCR beta sequences and their occurrence across donors. To decide whether each TCR beta V gene segment behaved as functional or pseudogenic, an earlier analysis of some 600 of the donors relied on high-throughput TCR beta sequencing. Donor age, sex, ethnicity and CMV serostatus were collected together with the repertoire data. A later genetic analysis used genome-wide SNP genotypes for about three fifths of the 666 donors, treating that subset as a discovery cohort. Every discovery cohort repertoire had been produced on one sequencing platform. Class I and class II HLA loci were covered by the typing at four-digit resolution. The number of donors typed differed by locus, with about 629-630 for A, B, C, DRB1 and DQB1, around 500 for DQA1, 600 to 610 for DPA1, and under 490 for DPB1. Because of strong linkage in the cohort, roughly 5 DR-DQ haplotypes were treated as single units for association and clustering. Among 398 genotyped donors of the cohort, an average of about 240,000 unique TCR beta nucleotide sequences were sequenced per donor, around 20% of them non-productive. Paper-wide results and their limitations: In a later genetic analysis, a missense DCLRE1C variant was associated with V-gene and J-gene trimming of TCR beta chains, and the association was replicated in an independent cohort. A later analysis reported that several top co-occurrence clusters appeared linked to parvovirus B19, influenza, CMV and Epstein-Barr virus. Roughly uniform sequencing depth across donors was assumed in presence/absence analyses, although this assumption may not hold. Because HLA typing was missing for some donors at each locus, association tests included only the typed subset. A later analysis found that HLA-associated TCR beta chains were more clonally expanded and had lower generation probabilities than equally common non-associated chains. Linkage disequilibrium might explain the correlated functional status among segregating V segments, but an unknown experimental factor could not be ruled out. The 87-base-pair reads could not distinguish some IMGT-functional V segments, including TRBV6-2 and TRBV6-3, so those segments were excluded. In this cohort, only TCR beta chains were sequenced, and detectable features were limited by the absence of alpha or paired-chain data. The study gave a list of some 150 TCR beta chains associated with cytomegalovirus. Broadly in line with IMGT annotations, most TCR beta V segments showed up in productive rearrangements about 87% or about 30% of the time in an earlier analysis of several hundred of the donors. According to the authors, the approach could potentially be generalized to other disease states and immunological phenotypes. A further reported finding was that TCR beta sequences accurately predicted the HLA-A and HLA-B alleles for most subjects in the first cohort. A later genetic analysis reported fewer N-insertions in productive TCRs among donors in an Asian-associated ancestry cluster than the 666-donor mean. At a false discovery rate of 0.05, a later analysis linked 15,000 to 20,000 TCR beta sequences to specific HLA alleles. According to a later analysis, most CMV-associated TCR beta chains appeared to be HLA-restricted, and the HLA associations seemed to be driven largely by CMV exposure. Most TCR sequences were seen in very few donors, while some public TCRs were found in many individuals. The earlier analysis of some 540 of the donors excluded around 17 rarely observed V segments, including chromosome 9 orphons, because counts were too low. When HLA alleles, especially DR and DQ, strongly co-occurred, TCR associations were difficult to assign to individual alleles. In vitro tests confirmed that a few of the cytomegalovirus-associated TCR beta chains recognize cytomegalovirus antigens. Cytomegalovirus status was reported to be diagnosed by the classifier with high specificity and sensitivity in both the original and validation cohorts. According to a later analysis, TCR association rates differed among HLA loci, with DRB1 alleles showing the most associated TCRs and HLA-C alleles showing the fewest. A cluster of highly shared sequence variants was judged likely to represent a technical artifact of the sequencing pipeline. CMV serostatus was the only immune exposure information available for the cohort.

Its CDR3 holds 15 amino acids, cysteine through phenylalanine. The kept DNA is CDR3 alone, 45 bases in frame from the first base. CDR1 and CDR2 are drawn from the germline V gene: SGHTA, FQGNSA. After removal of 4 bases from V and 5 bases from J, the junction retains 4 bases not matched to a gene. The cohort consisted of some 670 healthy bone marrow donors. At the time of sampling, every cohort member was nominally healthy, though immune exposures that went unrecorded were likely present. The donor tested CMV seropositive, placing the donor among the roughly 300 seropositive members of the cohort. Every donor gave a peripheral blood sample, and the peripheral blood mononuclear cells from that sample were used for TCR beta sequencing. The Qiagen DNeasy Blood Extraction Kit was used to extract genomic DNA from the blood cell samples. This clone was observed a single time. It lacks a known antigen. No clone much larger than this one lies a single base away; base qualities are absent.

The library was made by the immunoSEQ multiplex PCR assay. A mixture of 60 forward primers for TCR Vbeta segments and 13 reverse primers for TCR Jbeta segments was used in the multiplex PCR. The CDR3 region of rearranged TCR beta genes was amplified from genomic DNA with a multiplex PCR assay. The amplified TCR beta libraries were sequenced on the Illumina HiSeq System as 87-base-pair reads. On the authors' methods: A later analysis counted about 76 million unique TCR beta chains across the 666 repertoires, and 9.5 million to 11 million of these chains were shared by at least two donors. Raw reads were error-corrected and collapsed into unique sequences by a nearest-neighbor algorithm in which closely related sequences were merged to remove PCR and sequencing errors. Alignment of CDR3 sequences to IMGT reference sequences was used to assign V, D and J gene segments. For a sequence to be retained, a match of at least six nucleotides was required to both a V gene segment and a J gene segment. A rearrangement counted as productive if the CDR3 had no stop codons and remained in frame with V and J, and every other rearrangement counted as non-productive. Following IMGT convention, CDR3 was defined as the stretch from the second conserved V-encoded cysteine to the conserved J-encoded phenylalanine. The earlier analysis of 587 of the donors excluded sequences that lacked an unambiguous match to a single V gene segment. An earlier analysis of 587 of the donors called V segments functional above 56.7% productive rearrangements and segregating when the between-donor standard deviation exceeded 5%. A statistical classification framework was built for diagnosing cytomegalovirus status from the catalog of TCR beta chain sequences. In a later analysis, TCR nucleotide sequences were compared against IMGT/GENE-DB human TR gene sequences so that V and J genes could be assigned. A later analysis assigned CDR3 sequences and most-parsimonious VDJ recombination scenarios with the TCRdist pipeline. In a later analysis, every TCR beta chain was defined by the combination of its CDR3 amino acid sequence and its V-gene family, and reads without a unique V-gene family were dropped. To address suspected cross-contamination and a sequencing artifact, a later analysis removed around 600 highly shared, low-generation-probability nucleotide sequences. In a later analysis, a clonal expansion index was calculated for each public chain from normalized within-repertoire ranks of inferred template counts. A later analysis computed generation probabilities with a VDJ recombination model fitted to out-of-frame rearrangements, and checked the results against IGoR. In a later analysis, TCR-TCR, TCR-HLA and TCR-CMV co-occurrence was scored with hypergeometric tests, and a repertoire-size bias correction was applied to TCR pairs. In a later analysis, false discovery rates were estimated by permuting HLA or CMV assignments 20 times. A later analysis grouped co-occurring TCRs with DBSCAN, adding TCRdist sequence similarity when clustering within HLA-allele-positive subsets. Co-occurrence clustering excluded repertoires with fewer than 30,000 or more than 120,000 public chains, plus five with anomalous nucleotide sharing. As stored in TCRdb, this immuneACCESS dataset retains in-frame rearrangements with V and J assigned. A fraction of the clones does not appear; measured against another copy, unresolved V genes explain less than half of the discrepancy, and the remainder lacks a known reason. The V and J calls and clone size were taken over from that table, and D and trimming were inferred from the DNA. Across this sample there are fewer than 120,000 clones, with about 80% seen only once. The top ten constitute about an eighth of the sample.

The TCR sequence derives from a man aged 25 to 40 in good health and CMV-seropositive. The chain is encoded by TRBV7-2 joined to TRBJ2-7, and 14 bases in between align with TRBD2. Sample: PBMCs. The DNA sequence is given as TGTGCCAGCAGCTCCCGGACTAGCGGGAGGCACGAGCAGTACTTC. Translated, it reads CASSSRTSGRHEQYF.